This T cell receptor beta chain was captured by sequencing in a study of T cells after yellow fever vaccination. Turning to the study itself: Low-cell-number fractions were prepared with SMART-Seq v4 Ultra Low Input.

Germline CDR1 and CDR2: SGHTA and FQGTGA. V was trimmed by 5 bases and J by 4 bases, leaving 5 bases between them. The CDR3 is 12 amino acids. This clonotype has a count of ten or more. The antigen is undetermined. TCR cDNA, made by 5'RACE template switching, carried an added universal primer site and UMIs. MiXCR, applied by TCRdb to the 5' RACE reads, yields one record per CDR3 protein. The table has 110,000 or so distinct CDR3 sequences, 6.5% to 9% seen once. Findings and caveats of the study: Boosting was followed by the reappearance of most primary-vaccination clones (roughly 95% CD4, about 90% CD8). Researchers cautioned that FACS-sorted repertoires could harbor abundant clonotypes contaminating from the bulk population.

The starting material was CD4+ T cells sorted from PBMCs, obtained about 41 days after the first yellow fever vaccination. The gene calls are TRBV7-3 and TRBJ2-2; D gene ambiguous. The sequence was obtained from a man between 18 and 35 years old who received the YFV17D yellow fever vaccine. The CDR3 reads CASSLGTGELFF. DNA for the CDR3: TGTGCCAGCAGCCTCGGCACCGGGGAGCTGTTTTTT.